A selection of T cell receptor beta chains follows, all from one sample in a study of blood T cells in healthy people across ages. TCRdb passed the 5' RACE reads through MiXCR, listing each CDR3 protein once. The sample contains 1.5 million or so distinct CDR3 sequences, about 43% of which appear only once. The sequenced material came from blood. The receptors stem from a woman under 30 in good health. Both conserved end residues are part of each CDR3. D genes are given only for firm matches. Size is stated for part of the rows, as once, few or many counts, or as a class when the clone is expanded.

j_call clone_size d_call v_call cdr3_length cdr3_aa cdr3_nt
TRBJ2-7 NA TRBD2 TRBV20-1 16 CSAPPIGLALGNEQYF TGCAGTGCTCCTCCCATAGGACTAGCGTTGGGAAATGAGCAGTACTTC
TRBJ2-5 NA TRBD1 TRBV7-2 14 CAGSQQGKQETQYF TGTGCCGGCAGCCAACAGGGGAAACAAGAGACCCAGTACTTC
TRBJ2-5 NA NA TRBV11-2 14 CAGSLLAGGETQYF TGTGCCGGCAGCCTTCTGGCTGGGGGAGAGACCCAGTACTTC
TRBJ1-1 NA NA TRBV12-3/TRBV12-4 15 CASSFLGQLNTEAFF TGTGCCAGCAGTTTCTTAGGGCAGTTGAACACTGAAGCTTTCTTT
TRBJ2-3 few NA TRBV20-1 13 CSAGRTPTDTQYF TGCAGTGCTGGGCGCACCCCCACAGATACGCAGTATTTT
TRBJ2-5 NA NA TRBV9 14 CASSAIGGMETPYF TGTGCCAGCAGCGCAATCGGAGGGATGGAGACCCCGTACTTC
TRBJ2-7 many TRBD2 TRBV6-6 14 CASSSASGSYEQYF TGTGCCAGCAGCTCAGCTAGCGGGTCCTACGAGCAGTACTTC
TRBJ2-1 few TRBD2 TRBV5-1 21 CASSLYRGLAGGIRRSNEQFF TGCGCCAGCAGCTTATACCGCGGACTAGCGGGGGGGATCCGTCGTAGCAATGAGCAGTTCTTC
TRBJ2-1 NA TRBD2 TRBV10-3 15 CATKSGTSPHNEQFF TGTGCCACGAAGTCCGGGACTAGCCCGCACAATGAGCAGTTCTTC
TRBJ2-7 NA TRBD2 TRBV3-1 17 CASSQGGLAGRIYEQYF TGTGCCAGCAGCCAAGGGGGACTAGCGGGGAGGATATACGAGCAGTACTTC
TRBJ2-1 few NA TRBV25-1 17 CASSEFFSSGAYNEQFF TGTGCCAGCAGTGAATTTTTCTCCAGCGGTGCCTACAATGAGCAGTTCTTC
TRBJ1-1 NA NA TRBV18 14 CASSPGGQNTEAFF TGTGCCAGCTCACCTGGGGGCCAAAACACTGAAGCTTTCTTT
TRBJ1-2 NA TRBD1 TRBV15 15 CATSRSGGTNYGYTF TGTGCCACCAGCAGATCAGGGGGGACCAACTATGGCTACACCTTC
TRBJ2-2 NA NA TRBV2 14 CASSDLQGAGELFF TGTGCCAGCAGTGACTTACAGGGAGCAGGGGAGCTGTTTTTT
TRBJ2-7 NA NA TRBV28 14 CASKGVDCSYEQYF TGTGCCAGCAAAGGGGTGGACTGCTCCTACGAGCAGTACTTC
TRBJ2-7 NA TRBD1 TRBV27 14 CASSRQGIPYEQYF TGTGCCAGCAGCCGACAGGGGATCCCCTACGAGCAGTACTTC
TRBJ1-1 NA NA TRBV2 13 CASSEERGTEAFF TGTGCCAGCAGTGAGGAGAGGGGCACTGAGGCTTTCTTT
TRBJ1-5 NA NA TRBV2 13 CASLGVLDQPQHF TGTGCCAGCCTAGGGGTGTTAGATCAGCCCCAGCATTTT
TRBJ2-7 few NA TRBV6-6 16 CASSSPDGAGSYEQYF TGTGCCAGCAGTTCCCCAGATGGGGCAGGGTCCTACGAGCAGTACTTC